The clone carrying this T cell receptor (beta chain) was recorded many times. The antigen remains undetermined. The CDR3 is 13 amino acids. The ends were cut back, 3 bases at V and 3 bases at J, with 3 bases in the middle. The germline V gene has CDR1 SGHTA and CDR2 FQGNSA. Ophthalmopathy patients all had a Clinical Activity Score of at least 3, a NOSPECS grade of at least 4 and disease under 3 months old. Used for diagnoses were clinical symptoms, serum thyroxine and TRAb, thyroid ultrasound and orbital computed tomography. Using RNA transcripts as the source, TCR beta CDR3 regions were amplified. HTBI primers were the set used in a first-round RT-PCR of the TCR CDR3. MiXCR, run by TCRdb on the multiplex PCR reads, gives a single entry per CDR3 protein. The table records about 250,000 distinct CDR3 sequences, over 20% of them present only once. This record comes from a study of T cells in Graves' hyperthyroidism and ophthalmopathy. Overall study results and limits: Ophthalmopathy got predicted by the model a median approximately 6 months before its onset.

The sample comprised blood. The TCR originated in a woman between 40 and 55 years old with Graves' ophthalmopathy. The genes are TRBV7-2 and TRBJ2-6, with D uncertain. The CDR3 protein is CASSFYGANVLTF. CDR3 sequence (DNA): TGTGCCAGCAGCTTTTATGGGGCCAACGTCCTGACTTTC.